Presented here are 21 T cell receptor beta chains from one specimen sequenced in a study of neurological immune-mediated disorders. Time point of the sample: longitudinal time-point 3. From the 5' RACE reads, TCRdb called clonotypes with MiXCR, one entry per CDR3 protein. The table has around 100,000 distinct CDR3 sequences, roughly 10% seen once. The sequenced material came from PBMCs. The receptors originated from a female donor with HTLV-1-associated myelopathy (HAM/TSP).

At least ten counts were recorded for this clonotype. V and J are TRBV5-1 and TRBJ2-6; D unresolved. The CDR3 has 16 amino acids. Germline CDR1 reads SGHRS; CDR2 reads YFSETQ. V was pared by 4 bases and J by 2 bases, with 13 bases between. The CDR3 spells CASSPNTGAGANVLTF. In DNA, the CDR3 is TGCGCCAGCAGCCCCAATACGGGCGCTGGGGCCAACGTCCTGACTTTC.

This clonotype was seen repeatedly, ten times or more. The CDR3 region is CASSLGQSFGRNTEAFF. The CDR3 nucleotides read TGCGCCAGCAGCCTCGGACAGAGTTTTGGGCGGAACACTGAAGCTTTCTTT. The chain employs TRBV5-1 and TRBJ1-1, with D perhaps matching TRBD1 (6 bases). CDR1 SGHRS and CDR2 YFSETQ come from the germline V gene. The CDR3 has 17 residues. With 4 bases removed from V and 1 base from J, the gap between germline ends came to 20 bases.

This clonotype was counted many times. The rearrangement links TRBV18 to TRBJ2-3, with TRBD1 matching 7 bases. V lost 5 bases and J lost 6; bases outside the gene matches: 11. CDR1 KGHSH and CDR2 LQKENI come from the germline V gene. The CDR3 contains 15 residues. The CDR3 nucleotides are TGTGCCAGCTCAGTTGGACAGGCCGAAGGGGATACGCAGTATTTT. It translates to CASSVGQAEGDTQYF.

This clonotype was counted many times. The V and J genes are TRBV29-1 and TRBJ1-1, with a possible D match to TRBD1 (5 bases). The CDR3 runs 12 residues. V dropped 3 bases and J dropped 3 bases, with 8 bases sitting between them. Per germline, CDR1 SQVTM and CDR2 ANQGSEA. The CDR3 protein is CSVDWGDTEAFF. The CDR3 DNA reads as TGCAGCGTTGACTGGGGGGACACTGAAGCTTTCTTT.

This clonotype has a count of ten or more. V usage is TRBV20-1 and J usage is TRBJ1-2, with no clear D. Germline assignment: CDR1 DFQATT and CDR2 SNEGSKA (reference sequence). V was pared by 3 bases and J by 8 bases, with 13 bases between. The CDR3 loop spans 12 amino acids. This CDR3 is CSASWSEGGYTF. The CDR3, as DNA: TGCAGTGCTAGTTGGTCCGAGGGCGGCTACACCTTC.

This clonotype was picked up many times. This chain connects TRBV6-5 to TRBJ2-2; 8 bases are shared with TRBD2. Germline CDR1 reads MNHEY; CDR2 reads SVGAGI. This CDR3 is built from 16 residues. Unmatched junction bases numbered 8, after V lost 6 bases and J lost 2 bases. DNA of the CDR3: TGTGCCAGCAGGCCTCGGGGGGGGATAAACACCGGGGAGCTGTTTTTT. Translating gives CASRPRGGINTGELFF.

This clonotype was seen a handful of times. The chain recombines TRBV5-1 with TRBJ2-7; TRBD1 or TRBD2 may be the D gene (7 bases each). Germline V gene data show CDR1 as SGHRS and CDR2 as YFSETQ. CDR3 size: 15 residues. Trimming took off 5 bases at V and 4 bases at J, with 19 bases between the two ends. For the CDR3, the DNA is TGCGCCAGCAGAATGGGGGGGGGACAGACTTACGAGCAGTACTTC. It specifies CASRMGGGQTYEQYF.

This clonotype is medium-sized (0.01 to 0.1%) in the sample. The genes are TRBV5-1 and TRBJ2-3, with D perhaps matching TRBD2 (6 bases). CDR3 length equals 14 residues. Trimming stripped 3 bases from V and 3 bases from J, with 11 bases between. The germline V gene has CDR1 SGHRS and CDR2 YFSETQ. The CDR3 coding sequence is TGCGCCAGCAGCTGGACTACTAGGACAGATACGCAGTATTTT. Its protein is CASSWTTRTDTQYF. Filled out from reference TRBV5-1 and TRBJ2-3, the complete variable domain reads KAGVTQTPRYLIKTRGQQVTLSCSPISGHRSVSWYQQTPGQGLQFLFEYFSETQRNKGNFPGRFSGRQFSNSRSEMNVSTLELGDSALYLCASSWTTRTDTQYFGPGTRLTVL.

In its sample, this clonotype was seen many times. The junction differs from germline at one of its ends, possibly a read error. V and J are TRBV20-1 and TRBJ2-5, with 14 bases identical to TRBD2. This CDR3 has 14 amino acids. Germline values: CDR1 DFQATT, CDR2 SNEGSKA (reference sequence). The CDR3 region is CSAGETSGGVAQYF. The CDR3 nucleotides read TGCAGTGCTGGAGAGACTAGCGGGGGGGTGGCCCAGTACTTC.

In this sample, this clonotype turned up many times. The rearrangement links TRBV5-1 to TRBJ2-7; 7 bases are a match to TRBD2. Germline CDR1 SGHRS, CDR2 YFSETQ. Trimming cost V 4 bases and J 1 base; bases outside gene matches: 5. The CDR3 has 14 residues. CDR3 region: CASSPQGGSYEQYF. CDR3 nucleotides: TGCGCCAGCAGCCCTCAGGGAGGGTCCTACGAGCAGTACTTC.

In this sample, this clonotype turned up many times. This chain links TRBV4-1 with TRBJ1-1, with 9 bases aligning to TRBD1. Looked up from germline, CDR1 is MGHRA and CDR2 is YSYEKL. The CDR3 totals 16 residues. Losses at the gene ends were 0 bases for V and 10 bases for J; bases not matched to a gene: 12. The CDR3 spells CASSQEGYRGPVRAFF. The CDR3 region has the DNA TGCGCCAGCAGCCAAGAGGGTTACAGGGGGCCGGTTAGAGCTTTCTTT.

This chain links TRBV24-1 with TRBJ2-1, with TRBD2 identical over 7 bases. J lost 1 base, V lost 7 bases, and 12 bases had no gene match. CDR1 is KGHDR and CDR2 is SFDVKD in the germline V gene. This CDR3 has 17 residues. CDR3 in amino acids: CATSPSGGSPSYNEQFF. The CDR3, as DNA: TGTGCCACCAGCCCTAGCGGAGGGTCCCCGTCCTACAATGAGCAGTTCTTC.

This clonotype was detected ten times or more. The chain is built from TRBV5-1 and TRBJ2-1, with TRBD2 as a possible D gene (5 bases). The length of the CDR3 is 16 residues. The V end was cut by 4 bases, the J end by 0 bases, with 14 bases between. CDR1 is SGHRS, CDR2 YFSETQ, per germline. The CDR3 coding sequence is TGCGCCAGCAGCACGCGGGCCCGGAGCTCCTACAATGAGCAGTTCTTC. As protein: CASSTRARSSYNEQFF.

This clonotype appeared many times. The chain employs TRBV10-3 and TRBJ2-3; D remains ambiguous. With 0 bases removed from V and 5 bases from J, the gap between germline ends came to 9 bases. The CDR3 contains 14 residues. The V gene's germline CDR1 is ENHRY and CDR2 SYGVKD. CDR3 nucleotide sequence: TGTGCCATCAGTGAGTCGCTCGGAAAAGATACGCAGTATTTT. Protein product: CAISESLGKDTQYF.

This clonotype was recorded at least ten times. The rearrangement joins TRBV12-3 or TRBV12-4 to TRBJ2-7; D remains ambiguous. The ends were cut back, 8 bases at V and 4 bases at J, with 9 bases in the middle. CDR3 length: 11 amino acids. The CDR3 is CASGDLYEQYF. CDR3 sequence (DNA): TGTGCCAGCGGGGATTTATACGAGCAGTACTTC.

The chain has TRBV12-3 or TRBV12-4 and TRBJ1-5; perhaps TRBD1 as D (6 bases). With 8 bases removed from V and 6 bases from J, the gap between germline ends came to 14 bases. CDR3 length: 13 residues. DNA for the CDR3: TGTGCCAGCGCCCGACAGGCGGGTCAGCCCCAGCATTTT. Protein: CASARQAGQPQHF.

There are many counts of this clonotype. This chain links TRBV28 with TRBJ2-7, with 8 bases that match TRBD1. There are 14 residues in the CDR3. Germline assignment: CDR1 MDHEN and CDR2 SYDVKM. Trimming cost V 8 bases and J 5 bases; bases outside gene matches: 11. DNA of the CDR3: TGTGCCAGCGAAAGCAGGGGGCGCGGGGACGAGCAGTACTTC. It specifies CASESRGRGDEQYF.

This clonotype has a count of ten or more. The J gene is TRBJ2-1, the V gene TRBV5-1, with 10 bases matching TRBD1. From germline, CDR1 is SGHRS and CDR2 YFSETQ. CDR3 length: 13 residues. The V gene end was trimmed by 7 bases and the J gene end by 10 bases; junction bases not matched to a gene: 8. As DNA, the CDR3 is TGCGCCAGCTATACCCGGGACAGGGGCGAGCAGTTCTTC. This gives the protein CASYTRDRGEQFF. Full variable domain (remainder filled in from reference TRBV5-1 and TRBJ2-1): KAGVTQTPRYLIKTRGQQVTLSCSPISGHRSVSWYQQTPGQGLQFLFEYFSETQRNKGNFPGRFSGRQFSNSRSEMNVSTLELGDSALYLCASYTRDRGEQFFGPGTRLTVL.

This clonotype was seen ten or more times. The rearrangement uses TRBV9 and TRBJ2-3; D is ambiguous. CDR3 length equals 13 residues. The V and J ends lost 0 bases and 1 base respectively, with 3 bases between them. Germline V gene sequence: CDR1 SGDLS, CDR2 YYNGEE. Here the CDR3 reads CASSVAGTDTQYF. DNA for the CDR3: TGTGCCAGCAGCGTAGCTGGCACAGATACGCAGTATTTT.

This clonotype was counted at least ten times. The chain couples TRBV29-1 to TRBJ2-5, with D possibly being TRBD2 (7 bases). The CDR3 is 13 residues long. The ends were cut back, 0 bases at V and 5 bases at J, with 10 bases in the middle. Germline V CDR1 and CDR2: SQVTM, ANQGSEA. Written as DNA, the CDR3 is TGCAGCGTTGAAGATCGGGGGGCGGAGACCCAGTACTTC. Translated: CSVEDRGAETQYF.

V gene TRBV18 combines with J gene TRBJ2-3; 7 bases are shared with TRBD2. V gave up 2 bases and J gave up 5 bases; unmatched junction bases: 4. The CDR3 has 14 residues. The germline V gene has CDR1 KGHSH and CDR2 LQKENI. CDR3 nucleotide sequence: TGTGCCAGCTCACCAACGGGGGGAATAGATACGCAGTATTTT. Translated: CASSPTGGIDTQYF.